The T cell receptor beta chain described here comes from a study of T cells in pancreatic ductal adenocarcinoma. CDR3 length equals 18 residues. Per the germline V gene, CDR1 is SEHNR and CDR2 is FQNEAQ (reference sequence). The junction had 14 bases not matched to a gene; V was cut back by 4 bases and J by 9 bases. Sequencing used immunoSEQ multiplex PCR; TCRdb keeps in-frame clones, though not all of them. The sample consists of roughly 100,000 clones, 90% to 95% of them appearing once. Surgery without prior neoadjuvant therapy was the treatment of the selected pancreatic ductal adenocarcinoma patients.

The sequence was obtained from a human donor with pancreatic ductal adenocarcinoma. Sample: PBMCs. The chain joins TRBV7-9 to TRBJ2-1, with 14 bases fitting TRBD2. CDR3 residues: CASSSRRRGLAGEGEQFF. The CDR3 region has the DNA TGTGCCAGCAGCTCCAGGCGGCGGGGACTAGCGGGAGAAGGTGAGCAGTTCTTC.